Listed here are 18 T cell receptor beta chains from one sample, sequenced in a study of OX40 agonist ivuxolimab in advanced cancers. Using immunoSEQ multiplex PCR, the repertoire was profiled, and TCRdb retains in-frame clones only, with some absent. The sample has about 69,000 clones, approximately 93% seen once. The sample here was CD4+ or CD8+ T cells sorted from blood, taken in a trial of the OX40 agonist ivuxolimab. The receptors were gathered from an adult with an advanced solid tumor such as melanoma, head and neck, liver or kidney cancer.

This clone occurred once. The chain employs TRBV6-5 and TRBJ1-2; D unclear. V lost 6 bases to trimming and J lost 8 bases, with 13 bases between them. The CDR3 is 12 amino acids. Germline-derived CDR1 and CDR2 are MNHEY and SVGAGI. CDR3 protein: CASRKTIGGYTF. As DNA, the CDR3 is TGTGCCAGCAGGAAGACCATTGGAGGCTACACCTTC.

The rearrangement joins TRBV9 to TRBJ2-2; D uncertain. Germline V CDR1 and CDR2: SGDLS, YYNGEE. Between the trimmed V and J ends, which lost 4 bases and 0 bases, there was a span of 10 bases. This CDR3 has 15 amino acids. For the CDR3, the DNA is TGTGCCAGCAGCTCCAAGGCGGCGAACACCGGGGAGCTGTTTTTT. Its translation is CASSSKAANTGELFF. The complete variable domain, with remaining parts taken from reference TRBV9 and TRBJ2-2, reads DSGVTQTPKHLITATGQRVTLRCSPRSGDLSVYWYQQSLDQGLQFLIQYYNGEERAKGNILERFSAQQFPDLHSELNLSSLELGDSALYFCASSSKAANTGELFFGEGSRLTVL.

This clone was observed once. The chain couples TRBV21-1 to TRBJ2-1. TRBV21-1 constitutes a pseudogene. The CDR3 extends over 16 amino acids. The CDR3 nucleotides read TGTGCCAGCAGCCCCTGGCACGACCGCTCCTACAATGAGCAGTTCTTC. This encodes CASSPWHDRSYNEQFF.

V is TRBV6-5 and J is TRBJ2-1; 14 nucleotides line up with TRBD2. This CDR3 is 14 amino acids long. The junction had 4 bases not matched to a gene; V was cut back by 3 bases and J by 12 bases. In germline, CDR1 is MNHEY, CDR2 SVGAGI. The CDR3 spells CASSYGTSGSTQFF. In DNA, the CDR3 is TGTGCCAGCAGTTATGGGACTAGCGGGAGCACGCAGTTCTTC.

The chain has TRBV27 and TRBJ1-6; 9 bases align to TRBD1. CDR1 is MNHEY, CDR2 SMNVEV, per germline (reference sequence). This CDR3 has 15 amino acids. V trimming: 8 bases; J trimming: 4 bases; junction bases outside the gene matches: 6. The CDR3 here is CASAGDRDYNSPLHF. CDR3 nucleotides: TGTGCCAGCGCTGGGGACAGGGATTATAATTCACCCCTCCACTTT.

The V call is TRBV2, the J call TRBJ1-2; D possibly corresponds to TRBD1 (6 bases). The V end was cut by 8 bases, the J end by 2 bases, with 9 bases between. The CDR3 runs 12 residues. Germline V gene sequence: CDR1 SNHLY, CDR2 FYNNEI. The CDR3 protein is CASGQQNYGYTF. DNA of the CDR3: TGTGCCAGCGGACAGCAGAACTATGGCTACACCTTC.

CDR3 sequence reads: CASRYGTGKGYTF. DNA for the CDR3: TGTGCCAGCAGATACGGGACAGGGAAAGGCTACACCTTC. The chain carries TRBV6-5 and TRBJ1-2; 9 positions match TRBD1. Germline trimming cut 6 bases from V and 8 bases from J; bases unmatched to any gene: 7. Germline values: CDR1 MNHEY, CDR2 SVGAGI. The CDR3 contains 13 residues.

The chain combines TRBV11-3 with TRBJ2-7, with TRBD1 identical over 9 bases. The CDR3 loop spans 14 amino acids. Germline loops: CDR1 SGHNT, CDR2 YENEEA. J lost 6 bases, V lost 5 bases, and 8 bases had no gene match. The CDR3 coding sequence is TGTGCCAGCAGCCAAAGACAGGGGGTAGGCGAGCAGTACTTC. Its translation is CASSQRQGVGEQYF. Full variable domain (remainder filled in from reference TRBV11-3 and TRBJ2-7): EAGVVQSPRYKIIEKKQPVAFWCNPISGHNTLYWYLQNLGQGPELLIRYENEEAVDDSQLPKDRFSAERLKGVDSTLKIQPAELGDSAVYLCASSQRQGVGEQYFGPGTRLTVT.

The genes are TRBV5-4 and TRBJ2-5; D perhaps matches TRBD1 (5 bases). V gave up 0 bases and J gave up 2 bases, with 8 bases separating them. CDR1 and CDR2 (germline): SGHNT, YYREEE (reference sequence). This CDR3 spans 14 amino acids. As DNA, the CDR3 is TGTGCCAGCAGCTTGGAGGCAGGGCAAGAGACCCAGTACTTC. The encoded protein is CASSLEAGQETQYF. The full variable domain, rest sourced from reference TRBV5-4 and TRBJ2-5, is ETGVTQSPTHLIKTRGQQVTLRCSSQSGHNTVSWYQQALGQGPQFIFQYYREEENGRGNFPPRFSGLQFPNYSSELNVNALELDDSALYLCASSLEAGQETQYFGPGTRLLVL.

This clone was recorded a few times. The rearrangement joins TRBV11-2 to TRBJ2-5; D possibly corresponds to TRBD2 (5 bases). CDR3 length equals 13 residues. Trimming stripped 3 bases from V and 7 bases from J, with 12 bases between. Germline lookup yields CDR1 SGHAT and CDR2 FQNNGV. The CDR3 sequence is CASSLLRGGTQYF. In DNA form, the CDR3 reads TGTGCCAGCAGCTTGTTACGGGGTGGGACCCAGTACTTC. Full variable domain (rest looked up from reference TRBV11-2 and TRBJ2-5): EAGVAQSPRYKIIEKRQSVAFWCNPISGHATLYWYQQILGQGPKLLIQFQNNGVVDDSQLPKDRFSAERLKGVDSTLKIQPAKLEDSAVYLCASSLLRGGTQYFGPGTRLLVL.

V gene TRBV15 combines with J gene TRBJ2-3; no definite D call. CDR1 is LNHNV and CDR2 is YYDKDF in the germline V gene (reference sequence). The CDR3 loop spans 13 amino acids. V shed 4 bases and J shed 5 bases, with 10 bases lying between them. The CDR3 DNA reads TGTGCCACCAGCATAATCCGGGTAGATACGCAGTATTTT. It encodes CATSIIRVDTQYF. The full variable domain, completed using reference TRBV15 and TRBJ2-3, is DAMVIQNPRYQVTQFGKPVTLSCSQTLNHNVMYWYQQKSSQAPKLLFHYYDKDFNNEADTPDNFQSRRPNTSFCFLDIRSPGLGDTAMYLCATSIIRVDTQYFGPGTRLTVL.

The V call is TRBV28, the J call TRBJ2-2; 10 bases match TRBD2. The CDR3 runs 18 residues. Losses at the gene ends were 1 base for V and 4 bases for J; bases not matched to a gene: 9. Germline V gives CDR1 MDHEN, CDR2 SYDVKM. CDR3 DNA: TGTGCCAGCAGTTTATACCTAGCGGGAGTTCGCGGCACCGGGGAGCTGTTTTTT. Residues: CASSLYLAGVRGTGELFF. Drawing the rest from reference TRBV28 and TRBJ2-2, the complete variable domain is DVKVTQSSRYLVKRTGEKVFLECVQDMDHENMFWYRQDPGLGLRLIYFSYDVKMKEKGDIPEGYSVSREKKERFSLILESASTNQTSMYLCASSLYLAGVRGTGELFFGEGSRLTVL.

The chain combines TRBV18 with TRBJ2-5; 7 bases line up with TRBD2. CDR1 KGHSH and CDR2 LQKENI come from the germline V gene. This CDR3 contains 15 residues. Losses at the gene ends were 2 bases for V and 3 bases for J; bases not matched to a gene: 6. CDR3 nucleotides: TGTGCCAGCTCACCAGGTCACGCGGGAGAAGAGACCCAGTACTTC. Amino acid sequence: CASSPGHAGEETQYF.

This clone was picked up a small number of times. The chain couples TRBV5-1 to TRBJ2-7, with 9 positions matching TRBD1. The CDR3 has 13 amino acids. CDR1 and CDR2 (germline): SGHRS, YFSETQ. Losses at the gene ends were 7 bases for V and 4 bases for J; bases not matched to a gene: 6. CDR3 amino acids: CASARDRDYEQYF. The CDR3 nucleotides are TGCGCCAGCGCCAGGGACAGGGATTACGAGCAGTACTTC.

The chain links TRBV5-1 to TRBJ1-6, with TRBD1 matching over 8 bases. J lost 8 bases, V lost 4 bases, and 8 bases had no gene match. This CDR3 contains 15 residues. Germline V gene sequence: CDR1 SGHRS, CDR2 YFSETQ. The CDR3 DNA reads TGCGCCAGCAGCCCCATTGCAGGGGGCGATTCACCCCTCCACTTT. Translating gives CASSPIAGGDSPLHF.

V is TRBV6-5 and J is TRBJ2-7; 8 bases match TRBD2. CDR1 is MNHEY, CDR2 SVGAGI, per germline. CDR3 length equals 12 residues. Trimming at V came to 9 bases and at J to 6 bases, leaving 7 bases not matched to a gene. Here the CDR3 reads CASREGRGEQYF. The CDR3 DNA follows: TGTGCCAGTCGGGAGGGCCGGGGCGAGCAGTACTTC.

The chain is built from TRBV2 and TRBJ2-7, with TRBD2 matching over 8 bases. Trimming removed 4 bases from V and 0 bases from J; junction bases left unmatched: 5. This CDR3 spans 15 amino acids. Germline V gene data show CDR1 as SNHLY and CDR2 as FYNNEI. The DNA for the CDR3 is TGTGCCAGCAGTGGACTAGCGCTTTCCTCCTACGAGCAGTACTTC. Translating gives CASSGLALSSYEQYF.

The V and J genes are TRBV5-1 and TRBJ2-7, with D unresolved. Germline V gene lookup returns CDR1 SGHRS and CDR2 YFSETQ. The CDR3 spans 13 residues. Trimming left V 0 bases short and J 3 bases short, with 7 bases between. CDR3 sequence (DNA): TGCGCCAGCAGCTTGGGGTCTATCTACGAGCAGTACTTC. Amino acid sequence: CASSLGSIYEQYF.